The 12 T cell receptor beta chains below come from one sample, sequenced in a study of cytomegalovirus exposure and HLA in healthy donors. The PCR employed 60 Vbeta primers together with 13 Jbeta primers. The method was immunoSEQ multiplex PCR; TCRdb's version includes in-frame clones alone and lacks a portion of them. The sample has about 95,000 clones, around four fifths seen once. Material for sequencing was PBMCs. These receptors originate from a woman in her thirties or forties in good health and CMV-seropositive.

In DNA form, the CDR3 reads TGCGCCAGCAGCACGGGACTAGAGAGCACAGATACGCAGTATTTT. It specifies CASSTGLESTDTQYF. The chain uses TRBV5-1 and TRBJ2-3, with 8 bases matching TRBD2. The CDR3 loop spans 15 amino acids. V dropped 4 bases and J dropped 0; count of bases not matched to a gene: 4. CDR1 SGHRS and CDR2 YFSETQ come from the germline V gene.

The chain couples TRBV4-2 to TRBJ1-2; D is unclear. V was trimmed by 7 bases and J by 0 bases, leaving 12 bases between them. CDR1 is LGHNA and CDR2 is YNFKEQ in the germline V gene. The CDR3 length is 14 residues. The CDR3 DNA reads as TGTGCCAGCACCACCGAGGCCACTAACTATGGCTACACCTTC. Protein sequence: CASTTEATNYGYTF.

Of note for this clone: Other DNA sequences in this sample translate to the same CDR3. The chain combines TRBV5-4 with TRBJ2-1, with 9 bases that match TRBD2. This CDR3 region has 15 residues. Trimming removed 2 bases from V and 3 bases from J; junction bases left unmatched: 3. Looked up from germline, CDR1 is SGHNT and CDR2 is YYREEE (reference sequence). CDR3 region: CASSLETSGYNEQFF. CDR3 sequence (DNA): TGTGCCAGCAGCTTAGAGACTAGCGGCTACAATGAGCAGTTCTTC.

This chain links TRBV19 with TRBJ2-1, with TRBD1 matching over 10 bases. The CDR3 has 16 amino acids. After removal of 11 bases from V and 3 bases from J, the junction contained 13 bases not matched to a gene. The germline V gene encodes CDR1 LNHDA and CDR2 SQIVND (reference sequence). The CDR3 region is CAVDRGRGRGYNEQFF. The CDR3 DNA sequence: TGTGCCGTTGACAGGGGGCGCGGGAGAGGCTACAATGAGCAGTTCTTC.

The chain couples TRBV27 to TRBJ2-1, with 9 bases that match TRBD2. The J segment lost 7 bases and the V segment lost 4 bases, leaving 11 bases of the junction unmatched. The CDR3 totals 16 residues. Germline CDR1 reads MNHEY; CDR2 reads SMNVEV (reference sequence). CDR3 nucleotide sequence: TGTGCCAGCAGTTCCCTCAAGCTAGCGGGATTTAATGAGCAGTTCTTC. It codes for CASSSLKLAGFNEQFF.

V usage is TRBV6-5 and J usage is TRBJ2-1; 10 positions match TRBD2. Germline V gives CDR1 MNHEY, CDR2 SVGAGI. Trimming cost V 4 bases and J 2 bases; bases outside gene matches: 2. The CDR3 runs to 15 residues. CDR3 DNA sequence: TGTGCCAGCAGTTTTACTAGCGGGACCTACAATGAGCAGTTCTTC. It encodes CASSFTSGTYNEQFF.

The V call is TRBV5-5, the J call TRBJ1-5; no reliable D call. CDR1 and CDR2 from the germline V gene are SGHKS and YYEKEE (reference sequence). Trimming removed 0 bases from V and 5 bases from J, with 9 bases in between. The CDR3 has 14 amino acids. CDR3 sequence reads: CASSLVGGDQPQHF. CDR3 in DNA: TGTGCCAGCAGCTTGGTCGGCGGCGATCAGCCCCAGCATTTT.

The chain couples TRBV9 to TRBJ1-5; TRBD1 aligns across 9 bases. The CDR3 consists of 14 residues. CDR1 SGDLS and CDR2 YYNGEE come from the germline V gene. V gave up 3 bases and J gave up 6 bases; unmatched junction bases: 4. CDR3 bases: TGTGCCAGCAGCGCCACAGGGGGCGGTCAGCCCCAGCATTTT. This encodes CASSATGGGQPQHF.

This clone has just one count. The rearrangement joins TRBV2 to TRBJ2-1; TRBD2 aligns across 10 bases. J was trimmed by 3 bases and V by 4 bases; bases with no gene match: 0. This CDR3 has 14 amino acids. Germline V gene lookup returns CDR1 SNHLY and CDR2 FYNNEI. The CDR3 DNA sequence: TGTGCCAGCAGTGGGACTAGCGGCTACAATGAGCAGTTCTTC. Protein sequence: CASSGTSGYNEQFF.

In the case of this clone: No conserved phenylalanine or tryptophan ends this CDR3, so it is likely a read error. The chain couples TRBV5-1 to TRBJ1-1, with D perhaps TRBD1 (6 bases). V was pared by 2 bases and J by 4 bases, with 18 bases between. Germline V gives CDR1 SGHRS, CDR2 YFSETQ. This CDR3 is 16 amino acids long. DNA for the CDR3: TGCGCCAGCAGCTTACACACAGGATTAGGGGGCACTGAAGCTTTCCTT. Amino acid sequence: CASSLHTGLGGTEAFL.

The chain links TRBV11-2 to TRBJ1-1; maybe TRBD1 (5 bases). V lost 6 bases and J lost 8, with 22 bases in between. Germline V gives CDR1 SGHAT, CDR2 FQNNGV. The CDR3 has 15 amino acids. The CDR3 protein is CASSLRSSAQAEAFF. CDR3 DNA: TGTGCCAGCAGTCTTAGGTCCAGCGCACAGGCCGAAGCTTTCTTT. The full variable domain, rest sourced from reference TRBV11-2 and TRBJ1-1, is EAGVAQSPRYKIIEKRQSVAFWCNPISGHATLYWYQQILGQGPKLLIQFQNNGVVDDSQLPKDRFSAERLKGVDSTLKIQPAKLEDSAVYLCASSLRSSAQAEAFFGQGTRLTVV.

Here the CDR3 reads CASANSEALGNEQFF. CDR3 nucleotide sequence: TGTGCCAGCGCGAATAGCGAGGCCCTGGGGAATGAGCAGTTCTTC. The chain has TRBV6-1 and TRBJ2-1, with D tentatively TRBD2 (5 bases). The V end was cut by 8 bases, the J end by 7 bases, with 21 bases between. Germline V gene sequence: CDR1 MNHNS, CDR2 SASEGT. The CDR3 consists of 15 residues.